The 32 T cell receptor beta chains below were found in one sample sequenced in a study of control samples from healthy donors and cancer patients. Repertoires were generated with immunoSEQ multiplex PCR, while TCRdb's copy carries only in-frame clones and drops some. The table lists about 85,000 clones, roughly 89% of them singletons, with 6.5% to 8% in the top ten. Sequenced input: blood. The receptor source for this set is a woman aged 55 to 70 in good health.

This clone was seen only a few times. V usage is TRBV9 and J usage is TRBJ1-5; 8 positions agree with TRBD1. V lost 0 bases, J lost 4 bases, and 3 bases stayed unmatched. This CDR3 comprises 15 residues. Germline CDR1 and CDR2: SGDLS and YYNGEE. The CDR3, as DNA: TGTGCCAGCAGCGTAGGGGGACAGGAGAATCAGCCCCAGCATTTT. Translation gives CASSVGGQENQPQHF.

This chain connects TRBV30 to TRBJ1-3; D might be TRBD1 (6 bases). The CDR3 extends over 14 amino acids. V dropped 5 bases and J dropped 0 bases, with 11 bases sitting between them. CDR1 and CDR2 (germline): GTSNPN, SVGIG (reference sequence). DNA for the CDR3: TGTGCCTGGGAGACAGGAAACTCTGGAAACACCATATATTTT. Translation: CAWETGNSGNTIYF.

The J gene is TRBJ2-2, the V gene TRBV2; D uncertain. Looked up from germline, CDR1 is SNHLY and CDR2 is FYNNEI. This CDR3 comprises 13 residues. Trimming removed 7 bases at V and 4 bases at J, with 10 bases between. CDR3 loop: CASNLQSTGELFF. The CDR3 DNA sequence: TGTGCCAGCAACCTTCAGAGCACCGGGGAGCTGTTTTTT.

The rearrangement uses TRBV7-2 and TRBJ1-2; D remains unclear. Trimming removed 2 bases from V and 10 bases from J, with 11 bases in between. The CDR3 totals 12 residues. In germline, CDR1 is SGHTA, CDR2 FQGNSA. CDR3 DNA sequence: TGTGCCAGCAGCTTATGGACGGAAGACTACACCTTC. Translating it yields CASSLWTEDYTF.

This chain connects TRBV7-8 to TRBJ1-1, with D hard to call. This CDR3 contains 13 residues. V dropped 5 bases and J dropped 1 base, with 8 bases sitting between them. CDR1 SGHVS and CDR2 FQNEAQ come from the germline V gene. The CDR3, as DNA: TGTGCCAGCAGCCTAGACAAGAACACTGAAGCTTTCTTT. It translates to CASSLDKNTEAFF. The full variable domain, its missing parts supplied by reference TRBV7-8 and TRBJ1-1, is GAGVSQSPRYKVAKRGQDVALRCDPISGHVSLFWYQQALGQGPEFLTYFQNEAQLDKSGLPSDRFFAERPEGSVSTLKIQRTQQEDSAVYLCASSLDKNTEAFFGQGTRLTVV.

The rearrangement joins TRBV5-1 to TRBJ1-1; 12 nucleotides line up with TRBD1. The V gene's germline CDR1 is SGHRS and CDR2 YFSETQ. The trim removed 4 bases at V and 8 bases at J, leaving 3 bases unmatched. The CDR3 consists of 13 residues. As DNA, the CDR3 is TGCGCCAGCAGCATAGGGACAGGGGGCGAAGCTTTCTTT. This translates into CASSIGTGGEAFF.

The gene calls are TRBV15 and TRBJ2-7; D unresolved. The CDR3 sequence is 14 residues long. V was shortened by 1 base and J by 2 bases, with 9 bases between the two germline ends. CDR1 and CDR2 from the germline V gene are LNHNV and YYDKDF (reference sequence). This chain's CDR3 is CATSRAYGTYEQYF. In DNA form, the CDR3 reads TGTGCCACCAGCAGAGCTTACGGTACCTACGAGCAGTACTTC.

This clone was seen more than once but under ten times. This CDR3 reads CASSLDFGEQPQHF. The CDR3, as DNA: TGTGCCAGCAGCTTAGATTTCGGAGAACAGCCCCAGCATTTT. The chain recombines TRBV11-2 with TRBJ1-5; no firm D call. The CDR3 contains 14 residues. Deletions cut 0 bases from V and 7 bases from J, with 10 bases between. Germline assignment: CDR1 SGHAT and CDR2 FQNNGV. The full variable domain, with the rest looked up from reference TRBV11-2 and TRBJ1-5, is EAGVAQSPRYKIIEKRQSVAFWCNPISGHATLYWYQQILGQGPKLLIQFQNNGVVDDSQLPKDRFSAERLKGVDSTLKIQPAKLEDSAVYLCASSLDFGEQPQHFGDGTRLSIL.

The V gene is TRBV2, the J gene TRBJ1-6; tentative D call: TRBD1 (5 bases). V lost 7 bases, J lost 6 bases, and 16 bases lay in between. The CDR3 has 15 amino acids. Per germline, CDR1 SNHLY and CDR2 FYNNEI. The CDR3 protein is CASNREAGGNSPLHF. The CDR3 nucleotides are TGTGCCAGCAACCGGGAAGCGGGGGGTAATTCACCCCTCCACTTT.

The chain carries TRBV19 and TRBJ2-6; 9 positions match TRBD1. This CDR3 has 18 amino acids. Trimming cost V 6 bases and J 0 bases; bases outside gene matches: 9. Germline V gives CDR1 LNHDA, CDR2 SQIVND (reference sequence). The CDR3 sequence: CASSDRGTRSSGANVLTF. The CDR3 nucleotides read TGTGCCAGTAGCGACAGGGGGACACGTAGCTCTGGGGCCAACGTCCTGACTTTC.

V gene TRBV6-5 combines with J gene TRBJ1-5; possibly TRBD1 for D (5 bases). The CDR3 contains 14 residues. The V gene lost 8 bases and the J gene lost 6 bases, with 17 bases spanning the gap. The germline V gene has CDR1 MNHEY and CDR2 SVGAGI. The CDR3 sequence is CASAVAGQFQPQHF. CDR3 DNA: TGTGCCAGCGCTGTGGCGGGGCAGTTTCAGCCCCAGCATTTT.

This chain links TRBV7-8 with TRBJ2-7; the match to TRBD2 covers 8 bases. This CDR3 spans 15 amino acids. The J segment lost 2 bases and the V segment lost 5 bases, leaving 8 bases of the junction unmatched. CDR1 is SGHVS, CDR2 FQNEAQ, per germline. DNA for the CDR3: TGTGCCAGCAGCCTCACTAGCGGCGCTACCTACGAGCAGTACTTC. As protein: CASSLTSGATYEQYF.

The chain joins TRBV19 to TRBJ1-2; D unclear. Germline assignment: CDR1 LNHDA and CDR2 SQIVND (reference sequence). With 1 base removed from V and 3 bases from J, the gap between germline ends came to 12 bases. There are 15 residues in the CDR3. The CDR3 region is CASSIANGIDYGYTF. The CDR3 DNA is TGTGCCAGTAGTATAGCGAACGGGATTGACTATGGCTACACCTTC.

The rearrangement joins TRBV5-1 to TRBJ2-7, with 7 bases identical to TRBD2. This CDR3 has 13 residues. The germline V gene encodes CDR1 SGHRS and CDR2 YFSETQ. Trimming removed 0 bases from V and 4 bases from J; junction bases left unmatched: 1. The CDR3 sequence: CASSLDGGYEQYF. The DNA for the CDR3 is TGCGCCAGCAGCTTGGACGGGGGGTACGAGCAGTACTTC.

The chain is built from TRBV18 and TRBJ2-1; D is tentatively TRBD1 or TRBD2 (5 bases each). Per germline, CDR1 KGHSH and CDR2 LQKENI. The CDR3 is 14 amino acids. V gave up 4 bases and J gave up 4 bases, with 11 bases separating them. CDR3 nucleotides: TGTGCCAGCTCACGCTCGGGACCATACAATGAGCAGTTCTTC. It translates to CASSRSGPYNEQFF. Together with reference TRBV18 and TRBJ2-1, the CDR3 gives the full variable domain: NAGVMQNPRHLVRRRGQEARLRCSPMKGHSHVYWYRQLPEEGLKFMVYLQKENIIDESGMPKERFSAEFPKEGPSILRIQQVVRGDSAAYFCASSRSGPYNEQFFGPGTRLTVL.

The chain employs TRBV7-2 and TRBJ1-4; no clear D gene. Germline V gene data show CDR1 as SGHTA and CDR2 as FQGNSA. The CDR3 is 15 amino acids. V lost 2 bases, J lost 2 bases, and 9 bases lay in between. The CDR3 region has the DNA TGTGCCAGCAGCTTAATCTGGAGCACTAATGAAAAACTGTTTTTT. This sequence encodes CASSLIWSTNEKLFF.

V usage is TRBV21-1 and J usage is TRBJ1-3. TRBV21-1 is marked as a pseudogene. The CDR3 has 15 amino acids. The CDR3 coding sequence is TGTGCCAGCAGCAAAGGGTTTGTCTCTGGAAACACCATATATTTT. Protein sequence: CASSKGFVSGNTIYF.

The CDR3 is CSAGTDWDGYTF. The CDR3 DNA sequence: TGCAGCGCTGGGACAGACTGGGATGGCTACACCTTC. The chain recombines TRBV29-1 with TRBJ1-2, with 7 nucleotides matching TRBD1. The germline gives CDR1 SQVTM, CDR2 ANQGSEA. This CDR3 has 12 amino acids. Trimming took 7 bases from V and 6 from J; bases not matched to a gene: 8.

V usage is TRBV28 and J usage is TRBJ1-4, with D possibly matching TRBD1 (5 bases). The CDR3 is made up of 15 amino acids. Trimming removed 9 bases at V and 0 bases at J, with 14 bases between. Germline V lookup: CDR1 MDHEN, CDR2 SYDVKM. The CDR3 bases are TGTGCCAGTTGCGCGGGGGGGGCAACTAATGAAAAACTGTTTTTT. Amino acid sequence: CASCAGGATNEKLFF.

As for this clone: The junction shows a germline mismatch at one end, possibly a read error. As DNA, the CDR3 is TGTGCCAACTCACAAGGAGGCGGAGATACGCAGTATTTT. Protein: CANSQGGGDTQYF. This sequence joins TRBV18 and TRBJ2-3; tentatively, D is TRBD2 (5 bases). In germline, CDR1 is KGHSH, CDR2 LQKENI. The CDR3 has 13 amino acids. The full variable domain, in which reference TRBV18 and TRBJ2-3 provide the parts outside the CDR3, is NAGVMQNPRHLVRRRGQEARLRCSPMKGHSHVYWYRQLPEEGLKFMVYLQKENIIDESGMPKERFSAEFPKEGPSILRIQQVVRGDSAAYFCANSQGGGDTQYFGPGTRLTVL.

In this sample, this clone turned up a few times. This chain links TRBV6-5 with TRBJ2-1; no clear D gene. Trimming removed 0 bases at V and 2 bases at J, with 11 bases between. Germline V gives CDR1 MNHEY, CDR2 SVGAGI. The CDR3 is made up of 16 amino acids. CDR3 nucleotide sequence: TGTGCCAGCAGTTACTCGACTCTTAAAACCTACAATGAGCAGTTCTTC. This gives the protein CASSYSTLKTYNEQFF.

This clone has a single count. The chain joins TRBV29-1 to TRBJ2-1; D call uncertain. This CDR3 spans 14 amino acids. CDR1 SQVTM and CDR2 ANQGSEA come from the germline V gene. The V end was cut by 1 base, the J end by 9 bases, with 16 bases between. DNA for the CDR3: TGCAGCGTTGAAGGGTCTAGAAATGTCCGTGAGCAGTTCTTC. It encodes CSVEGSRNVREQFF.

V gene TRBV19 combines with J gene TRBJ1-5; no clear D gene. CDR3 length equals 15 residues. The V end was cut by 1 base, the J end by 2 bases, with 9 bases between. Per germline, CDR1 LNHDA and CDR2 SQIVND (reference sequence). DNA of the CDR3: TGTGCCAGTAGTATAGGGCGGCTCGGCAATCAGCCCCAGCATTTT. The encoded protein is CASSIGRLGNQPQHF.

The chain uses TRBV6-1 and TRBJ2-4; TRBD2 is a possible D gene (6 bases). CDR1 MNHNS and CDR2 SASEGT come from the germline V gene. This CDR3 contains 17 residues. Trimming removed 0 bases from V and 1 base from J, with 13 bases in between. The CDR3, as DNA: TGTGCCAGCAGTGAAGCGATGGGGAGGCTGGCCAAAAACATTCAGTACTTC. It encodes CASSEAMGRLAKNIQYF.

The V and J genes are TRBV27 and TRBJ1-2; 9 bases match TRBD1. J lost 5 bases, V lost 2 bases, and 12 bases had no gene match. Germline CDR1 and CDR2: MNHEY and SMNVEV (reference sequence). The CDR3 has 17 residues. The CDR3 loop is CASSLGQGHSLRYGYTF. The CDR3 nucleotides are TGTGCCAGCAGTTTAGGACAGGGGCACAGTCTACGATATGGCTACACCTTC.

CDR3 in amino acids: CATSDLSGSSHEQFF. In DNA, the CDR3 is TGTGCCACCAGTGATTTAAGCGGGAGTTCCCATGAGCAGTTCTTC. V gene TRBV24-1 combines with J gene TRBJ2-1; TRBD2 aligns across 8 bases. V shed 1 base, J shed 8 bases, and the junction held 6 bases outside the gene matches. Germline CDR1 KGHDR, CDR2 SFDVKD. The CDR3 totals 15 residues.

The J gene is TRBJ2-4, the V gene TRBV3-1 (or the pseudogene TRBV3-2); D unresolved. The V and J ends lost 0 bases and 1 base respectively, with 4 bases between them. Per germline, CDR1 LGHDT and CDR2 YNNKEL (reference sequence). This CDR3 has 14 residues. DNA of the CDR3: TGTGCCAGCAGCCAAGAGGTGGCCAAAAACATTCAGTACTTC. Its protein product is CASSQEVAKNIQYF.

This clone appeared once. V gene TRBV11-3 combines with J gene TRBJ2-2; TRBD1 matches at 9 bases. This CDR3 has 16 residues. CDR1 is SGHNT and CDR2 is YENEEA in the germline V gene. V lost 5 bases, J lost 7 bases, and 11 bases stayed unmatched. CDR3 DNA: TGTGCCAGCAGCCAAGGACAGGGGCGTCGGGTCGGGGAGCTGTTTTTT. This sequence encodes CASSQGQGRRVGELFF.

V is TRBV4-2 and J is TRBJ2-3; TRBD2 agrees at 10 bases. With V trimmed by 0 bases and J by 6 bases, 6 bases remained unmatched. Germline CDR1 LGHNA, CDR2 YNFKEQ. This CDR3 spans 16 amino acids. CDR3 in amino acids: CASSQDLAGAADTQYF. The CDR3 DNA sequence: TGTGCCAGCAGCCAAGATCTAGCGGGGGCCGCCGATACGCAGTATTTT.

V usage is TRBV5-4 and J usage is TRBJ2-2; D not certain. This CDR3 is 15 amino acids long. V was pared by 0 bases and J by 6 bases, with 12 bases between. From germline, CDR1 is SGHNT and CDR2 YYREEE (reference sequence). CDR3: CASSLAVSRSGELFF. CDR3 in DNA: TGTGCCAGCAGCTTGGCTGTGTCTCGGTCCGGGGAGCTGTTTTTT.

This chain joins TRBV29-1 and TRBJ1-2; no reliable D call. The CDR3 consists of 13 residues. V lost 6 bases and J 0 bases, leaving 11 bases between the germline ends. Germline loops: CDR1 SQVTM, CDR2 ANQGSEA. The CDR3 loop reads CSVRVGSNYGYTF. CDR3 nucleotide sequence: TGCAGCGTCCGGGTAGGCTCTAACTATGGCTACACCTTC.

The J gene is TRBJ1-6, the V gene TRBV28; 9 nucleotides align to TRBD1. This CDR3 contains 15 residues. V gave up 5 bases and J gave up 10 bases; unmatched junction bases: 9. CDR1 and CDR2 from the germline V gene are MDHEN and SYDVKM. The CDR3 bases are TGTGCCAGCAGTCCCCCCGGACAGGGGCGATCACCCCTCCACTTT. Translating gives CASSPPGQGRSPLHF.